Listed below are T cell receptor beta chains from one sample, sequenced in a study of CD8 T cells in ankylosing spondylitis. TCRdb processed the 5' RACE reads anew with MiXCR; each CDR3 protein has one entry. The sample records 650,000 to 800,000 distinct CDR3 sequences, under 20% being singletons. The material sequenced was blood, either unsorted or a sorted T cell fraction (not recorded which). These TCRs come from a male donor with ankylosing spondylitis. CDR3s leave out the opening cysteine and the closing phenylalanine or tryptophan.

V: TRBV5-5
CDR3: ASSLQGTEQF

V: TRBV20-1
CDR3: SARDPSGGDTGELF

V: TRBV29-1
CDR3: SVELPYLAGAPDTQY

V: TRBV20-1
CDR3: SAGTPSSYNEQF

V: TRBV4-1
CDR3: ASMTSGGDGVPDTQY

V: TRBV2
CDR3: ASSEGTPSHNEQF

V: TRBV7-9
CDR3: ASSPSPGPYNEQF

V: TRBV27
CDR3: ASSSSGTLSYNEQF

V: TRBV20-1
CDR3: SARDVQPYSNQPQH

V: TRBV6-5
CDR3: ASSYSLAGANTGELF